The rows below give T cell receptor beta chains drawn from one sample of a study of STAT5B mutations in CD4+ large granular lymphocyte leukemia. TCRdb's table, derived via immunoSEQ multiplex PCR, lists solely in-frame clones and lacks some. The sample yields about 30,000 clones, 71% seen once. Sequenced: CD4+ T cells from blood buffy coats. The source is a human donor in good health. The CDR3 runs from the conserved cysteine through the conserved F or W. A D gene is named only where the DNA matches it firmly. Clone sizes are given selectively: once, few, many, or a class where the clone is expanded.

j_call d_call v_call clone_size cdr3_nt cdr3_aa
TRBJ1-2 NA TRBV30 few TGTGCCTGGAGTGTTGCAGGGGTTAACTATGGCTACACCTTC CAWSVAGVNYGYTF
TRBJ1-2 NA TRBV5-6 NA TGTGCCAGCAGCGCCGGGACTGCCGTGGGGCAGGGTGGCTACACCTTC CASSAGTAVGQGGYTF
TRBJ2-2 TRBD2 TRBV6-1 NA TGTGCCAGCAGTGTCATGGTTGCGGGGGGGGCGGGAACCGGGGAGCTGTTTTTT CASSVMVAGGAGTGELFF
TRBJ1-2 TRBD1 TRBV6-6 NA TGTGCCAGCAGTGGGACAGCGTTGGGTGGCTACACCTTC CASSGTALGGYTF
TRBJ2-1 TRBD2 TRBV6-5 NA TGTGCCAGCAGTTACTCCAGCGGGGGCCACAATGAGCAGTTCTTC CASSYSSGGHNEQFF
TRBJ1-2 TRBD1 TRBV28 NA TGTGCCAGCAGTTTCACCCACACGGGACAGGGGGACGGCTACACCTTC CASSFTHTGQGDGYTF
TRBJ1-5 NA TRBV9 once TGTGCCAGCAGCGAGGGAGGGAAGGGTAGCAATCAGCCCCAGCATTTT CASSEGGKGSNQPQHF
TRBJ2-5 NA TRBV28 NA TGTGCCAGCAGTTTATCGGTAAGACCGGGTCCCAAGAAAGAGCAGTACTTC CASSLSVRPGPKKEQYF
TRBJ2-4 TRBD2 TRBV5-4 once TGTGCCAGCAGCTTAAGCGGGGGGGCCCTGAACAAAAACATTCAGTACTTC CASSLSGGALNKNIQYF
TRBJ2-1 NA TRBV28 NA TGTGCCAGCAGTTTGGGTTGGCAAAATGAGCAGTTCTTC CASSLGWQNEQFF
TRBJ1-1 NA TRBV7-9 medium-sized TGTGCCAGCAGCTTAGCGCAAGGACCGACAGCTGAAGCTTTCTTT CASSLAQGPTAEAFF
TRBJ2-3 TRBD2 TRBV30 NA TGTGCCTGGAGTTACGAACCGGGACTAACCACAGATACGCAGTATTTT CAWSYEPGLTTDTQYF
TRBJ2-2 TRBD1 TRBV5-5 NA TGTGCCAGCAGCTGGGGGACAGCGAGTGGCACCGGGGAGCTGTTTTTT CASSWGTASGTGELFF
TRBJ2-5 NA TRBV5-5 NA TGTGCCAGCAGCCGGGGGTCCCAAGAGACCCAGTACTTC CASSRGSQETQYF
TRBJ2-7 NA TRBV19 once TGTGCCAGTAGTATAGGTCAGGGGAGTTCCGAGCAGTACTTC CASSIGQGSSEQYF
TRBJ1-2 TRBD1 TRBV6-5 NA TGTGCCAGCAGTATCCGGGACAGGGACTATGGCTACACCTTC CASSIRDRDYGYTF
TRBJ1-2 NA TRBV7-9 NA TGTGCCAGCAGCTACCAAACAGGGCTGGGTAACTATGGCTACACCTTC CASSYQTGLGNYGYTF
TRBJ2-1 TRBD1 TRBV7-8 NA TGTGCCAGCAGCTTAGTGGGGACAGGGGATTTCACTGAGCAGTTCTTC CASSLVGTGDFTEQFF
TRBJ2-5 NA TRBV15 NA TGTGCCTCCAGCACCGGCTTTCAAGAGACCCAGTACTTC CASSTGFQETQYF
TRBJ2-3 NA TRBV2 NA TGTGCCAGCAGCCGAGAGAGGGTAGCGACAGATACGCAGTATTTT CASSRERVATDTQYF
TRBJ2-6 TRBD2 TRBV19 NA TGTGCCAGTAAGTCGGGGGGGCCTTCCAACTCTGGGGCCAACGTCCTGACTTTC CASKSGGPSNSGANVLTF
TRBJ2-3 NA TRBV5-1 NA TGCGCCAGCAGCTTAGGTGCAGATACGCAGTATTTT CASSLGADTQYF
TRBJ1-1 TRBD1 TRBV18 NA TGTGCCAGCTCACCAAACAGGGGCACTGAAGCTTTCTTT CASSPNRGTEAFF
TRBJ1-1 NA TRBV7-9 NA TGTGCCAGCAGCTTAGCAGGAGACATGAACACTGAAGCTTTCTTT CASSLAGDMNTEAFF
TRBJ1-2 NA TRBV2 NA TGTGCCACCGCCGGGCAGGGGAGTGGCTACACCTTC CATAGQGSGYTF
TRBJ2-5 TRBD1 TRBV6-1 NA TGTGCCAGCAGCCTCCGACAGGGGGCCCCAGAGACCCAGTACTTC CASSLRQGAPETQYF
TRBJ2-7 NA TRBV5-6 NA TGTGCCAGCAGCGATTTGGCCCTATTTGGAGGGGAGCAGTACTTC CASSDLALFGGEQYF
TRBJ1-6 NA TRBV10-3 NA TGTGCCATCAGGAAGGACACTTTCTCCTATAATTCACCCCTCCACTTT CAIRKDTFSYNSPLHF
TRBJ1-5 TRBD1 TRBV2 NA TGTGCCAGCAGGGGACAGCCTACGTATAGCAATCAGCCCCAGCATTTT CASRGQPTYSNQPQHF
TRBJ2-7 TRBD2 TRBV2 NA TGTGCCAGCGGCGGGACTAGCGGCTCCTACGAGCAGTACTTC CASGGTSGSYEQYF
TRBJ2-2 TRBD1 TRBV18 NA TGTGCCAGCTCACCAGGTCCAGGGGGCTTAGCCGGGGAGCTGTTTTTT CASSPGPGGLAGELFF
TRBJ1-5 NA TRBV13 NA TGTGCCAGCAGCCTTCAGGGCGGATTTAATCAGCCCCAGCATTTT CASSLQGGFNQPQHF
TRBJ1-2 TRBD1 TRBV29-1 NA TGCAGCGTTCGAACCGGGACAGGGGAATATGGCTACACCTTC CSVRTGTGEYGYTF
TRBJ1-2 NA TRBV19 NA TGTGCCAGTAGTATCGATTCGGGGGGAATTGGCTATGGCTACACCTTC CASSIDSGGIGYGYTF
TRBJ2-7 NA TRBV5-1 NA TGCGCCAGCAGACCTGGGACATCGAGCTCCTACGAGCAGTACTTC CASRPGTSSSYEQYF
TRBJ2-1 TRBD1 TRBV10-1 NA TGCGCCAGCAGTGCTACAGGGGGCAATGAGCAGTTCTTC CASSATGGNEQFF
TRBJ1-2 NA TRBV9 few TGTGCCAGCAGCGCAGACCCACGAGGGGCCGGTGGCTACACCTTC CASSADPRGAGGYTF
TRBJ2-6 NA TRBV6-5 NA TGTGCCAGCAGCGAGGGGGGGTTTGGGGCCAACGTCCTGACTTTC CASSEGGFGANVLTF
TRBJ2-7 TRBD2 TRBV18 NA TGTGCCAGCTCACCAATACTAGCGGGGGGGCAAGGCGAGCAGTACTTC CASSPILAGGQGEQYF
TRBJ2-5 NA TRBV28 once TGTGCCAGCAGTCCGCCTGGAGGGGAGACCCAGTACTTC CASSPPGGETQYF
TRBJ2-3 TRBD2 TRBV6-1 NA TGTGCCAGCAGTGAACAAAGCGGGGGAGCAGATACGCAGTATTTT CASSEQSGGADTQYF
TRBJ1-4 NA TRBV6-5 NA TGTGCGACACGCACTAATGAAAAACTGTTTTTT CATRTNEKLFF
TRBJ2-4 NA TRBV19 once TGTGCCAGTAGTGTGCGGGCCGCACAAAACATTCAGTACTTC CASSVRAAQNIQYF
TRBJ2-3 NA TRBV2 NA TGTGCCAGCAGTGACATCAGGACTAGCACAGATACGCAGTATTTT CASSDIRTSTDTQYF
TRBJ2-1 TRBD1 TRBV2 NA TGTGCCAGCACTGAAAACACAGGGGCGGCTGAGCAGTTCTTC CASTENTGAAEQFF
TRBJ1-6 NA TRBV5-1 NA TGCGCCAGCCGAGAGGGAAATTCACCCCTCCACTTT CASREGNSPLHF
TRBJ2-5 TRBD1 TRBV5-1 NA TGCGCCAGCAGCTTGGGACAGGGGAGTGTGGAGACCCAGTACTTC CASSLGQGSVETQYF
TRBJ1-2 TRBD1 TRBV2 NA TGTGCCAGCAGTGTGGAGGGGGCGCATTATGGCTACACCTTC CASSVEGAHYGYTF
TRBJ2-1 TRBD2 TRBV4-1 NA TGCGCCAGCAGCCAAGATTCCTCCGCCAGGGGTCTAGCGGGGGATAGGTACAATGAGCAGTTCTTC CASSQDSSARGLAGDRYNEQFF
TRBJ1-2 NA TRBV5-1 NA TGCGCCAGCAGCTTAGAGCCACAGGGAGATAACTATGGCTACACCTTC CASSLEPQGDNYGYTF
TRBJ2-1 NA TRBV27 once TGTGCCAGCATTCCCGGCTTAGGGAGCTCCTACAATGAGCAGTTCTTC CASIPGLGSSYNEQFF
TRBJ1-1 TRBD1 TRBV19 few TGTGCCAGTAGCGTGGACAGGGTTGCTGAAGCTTTCTTT CASSVDRVAEAFF
TRBJ1-6 TRBD1 TRBV9 NA TGTGCCAGCAGCCTCCGGGACAGGGAGTCACCCCTCCACTTT CASSLRDRESPLHF
TRBJ2-7 NA TRBV28 NA TGTGCCAGCAAGGACAGCTACGAGCAGTACTTC CASKDSYEQYF